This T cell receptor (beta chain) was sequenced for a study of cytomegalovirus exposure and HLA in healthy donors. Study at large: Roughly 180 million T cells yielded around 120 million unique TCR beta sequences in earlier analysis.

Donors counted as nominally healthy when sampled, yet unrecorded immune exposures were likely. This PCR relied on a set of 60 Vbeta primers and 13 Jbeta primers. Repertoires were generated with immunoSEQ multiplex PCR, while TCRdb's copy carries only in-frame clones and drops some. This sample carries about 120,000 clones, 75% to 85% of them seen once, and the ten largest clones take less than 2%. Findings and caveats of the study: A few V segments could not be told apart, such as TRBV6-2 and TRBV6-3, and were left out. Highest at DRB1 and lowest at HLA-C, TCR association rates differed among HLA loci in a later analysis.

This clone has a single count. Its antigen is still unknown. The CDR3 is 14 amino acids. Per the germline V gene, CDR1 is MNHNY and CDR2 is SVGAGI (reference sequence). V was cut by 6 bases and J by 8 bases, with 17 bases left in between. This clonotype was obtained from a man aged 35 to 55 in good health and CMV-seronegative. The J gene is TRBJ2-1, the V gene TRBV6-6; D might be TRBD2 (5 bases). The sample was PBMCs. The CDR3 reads CASRYSRPGDEQFF. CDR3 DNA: TGTGCCAGCAGATATTCCCGACCCGGGGATGAGCAGTTCTTC.